This T cell receptor (beta chain) was observed in a study of early T cells in non-severe SARS-CoV-2 infection. Background on the study: From unsorted whole blood, bulk RNA was sequenced, and the chains remained unpaired. Regarding the study as a whole: Private and CD4 specificities were missed by VDJdb matching, skewed to anti-spike CD8.

With 6 bases removed from V and 3 bases from J, the gap between germline ends came to 10 bases. The length of the CDR3 is 13 residues. CDR1 is MDHEN, CDR2 SYDVKM, per germline. As part of library construction, unique molecular identifiers were attached to individual cDNA molecules. TCRdb used MiXCR to reprocess the 5' RACE reads, holding one entry per CDR3 protein. The sample carries some 58,000 distinct CDR3 sequences, 11% recorded once. This clonotype qualifies as medium-sized. The antigen is undetermined. This clonotype was sampled from an adult who was a healthcare worker with PCR-confirmed SARS-CoV-2 infection or an uninfected control (not recorded which). The chain recombines TRBV28 with TRBJ2-3; possibly TRBD2 for D (6 bases). Specimen: whole blood, collected at baseline. The CDR3 reads CASSPGGTDTQYF. CDR3 DNA sequence: TGTGCCAGCAGCCCTGGGGGGACAGATACGCAGTATTTT.